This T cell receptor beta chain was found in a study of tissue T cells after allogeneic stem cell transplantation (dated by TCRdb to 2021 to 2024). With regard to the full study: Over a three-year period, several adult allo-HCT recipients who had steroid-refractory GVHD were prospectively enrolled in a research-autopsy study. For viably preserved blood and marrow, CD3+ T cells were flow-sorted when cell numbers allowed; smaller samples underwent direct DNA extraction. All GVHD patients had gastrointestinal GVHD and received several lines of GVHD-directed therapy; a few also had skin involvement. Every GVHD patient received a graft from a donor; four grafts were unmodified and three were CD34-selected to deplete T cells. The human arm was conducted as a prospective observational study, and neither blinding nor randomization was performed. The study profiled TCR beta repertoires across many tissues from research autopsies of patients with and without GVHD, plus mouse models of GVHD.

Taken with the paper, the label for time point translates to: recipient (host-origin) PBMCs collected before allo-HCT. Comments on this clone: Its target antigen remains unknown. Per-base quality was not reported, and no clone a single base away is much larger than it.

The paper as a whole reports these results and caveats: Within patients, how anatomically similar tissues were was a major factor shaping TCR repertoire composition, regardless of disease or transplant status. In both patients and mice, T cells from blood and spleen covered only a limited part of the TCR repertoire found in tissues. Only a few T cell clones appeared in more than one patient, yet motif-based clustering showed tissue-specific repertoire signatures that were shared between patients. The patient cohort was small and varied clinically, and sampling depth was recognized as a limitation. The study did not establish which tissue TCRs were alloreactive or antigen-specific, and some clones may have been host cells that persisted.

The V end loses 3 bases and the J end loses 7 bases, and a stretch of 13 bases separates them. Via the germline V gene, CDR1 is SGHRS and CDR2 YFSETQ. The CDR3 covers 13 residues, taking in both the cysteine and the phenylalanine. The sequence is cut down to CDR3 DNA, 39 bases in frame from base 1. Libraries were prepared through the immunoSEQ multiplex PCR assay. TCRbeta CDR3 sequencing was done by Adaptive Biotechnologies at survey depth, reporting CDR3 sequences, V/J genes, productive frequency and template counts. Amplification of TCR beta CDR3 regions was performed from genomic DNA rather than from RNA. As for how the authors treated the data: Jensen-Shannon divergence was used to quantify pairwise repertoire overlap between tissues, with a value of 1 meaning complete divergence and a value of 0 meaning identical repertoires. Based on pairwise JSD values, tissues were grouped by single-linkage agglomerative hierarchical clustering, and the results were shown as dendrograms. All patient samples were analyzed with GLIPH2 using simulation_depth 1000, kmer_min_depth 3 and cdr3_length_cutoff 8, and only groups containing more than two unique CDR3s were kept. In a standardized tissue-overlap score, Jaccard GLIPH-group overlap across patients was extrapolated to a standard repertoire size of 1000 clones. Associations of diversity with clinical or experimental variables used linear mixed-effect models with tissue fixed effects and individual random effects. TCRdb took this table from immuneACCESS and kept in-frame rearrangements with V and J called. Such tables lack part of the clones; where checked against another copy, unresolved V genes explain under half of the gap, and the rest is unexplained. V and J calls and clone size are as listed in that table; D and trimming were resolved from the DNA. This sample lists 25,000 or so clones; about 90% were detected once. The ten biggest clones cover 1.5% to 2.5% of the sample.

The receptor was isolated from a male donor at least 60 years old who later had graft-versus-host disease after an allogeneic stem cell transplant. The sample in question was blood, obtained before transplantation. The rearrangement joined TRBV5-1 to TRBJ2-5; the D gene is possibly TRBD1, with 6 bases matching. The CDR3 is CASSSPGRGTQYF. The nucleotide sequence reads TGCGCCAGCAGCTCGCCAGGCAGGGGGACCCAGTACTTC.